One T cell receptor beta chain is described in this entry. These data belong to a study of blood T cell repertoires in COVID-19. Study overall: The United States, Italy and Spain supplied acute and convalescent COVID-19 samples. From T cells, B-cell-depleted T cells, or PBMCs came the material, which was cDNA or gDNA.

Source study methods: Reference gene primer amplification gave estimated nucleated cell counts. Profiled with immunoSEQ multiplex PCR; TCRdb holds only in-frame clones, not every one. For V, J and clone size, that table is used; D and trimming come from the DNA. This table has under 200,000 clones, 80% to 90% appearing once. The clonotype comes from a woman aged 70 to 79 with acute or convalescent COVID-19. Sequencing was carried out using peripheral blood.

The CDR3 sequence: CASSIRRGGLADYEQYF. The DNA of the CDR3 is TGTGCCAGTAGTATAAGGCGAGGGGGACTAGCGGACTACGAGCAGTACTTC. The rearrangement joins TRBV19 to TRBJ2-7; 11 bases line up with TRBD2. V lost 2 bases, J lost 3 bases, and 9 bases stayed unmatched. The CDR3 is made up of 17 amino acids. Germline V gene sequence: CDR1 LNHDA, CDR2 SQIVND (reference sequence).